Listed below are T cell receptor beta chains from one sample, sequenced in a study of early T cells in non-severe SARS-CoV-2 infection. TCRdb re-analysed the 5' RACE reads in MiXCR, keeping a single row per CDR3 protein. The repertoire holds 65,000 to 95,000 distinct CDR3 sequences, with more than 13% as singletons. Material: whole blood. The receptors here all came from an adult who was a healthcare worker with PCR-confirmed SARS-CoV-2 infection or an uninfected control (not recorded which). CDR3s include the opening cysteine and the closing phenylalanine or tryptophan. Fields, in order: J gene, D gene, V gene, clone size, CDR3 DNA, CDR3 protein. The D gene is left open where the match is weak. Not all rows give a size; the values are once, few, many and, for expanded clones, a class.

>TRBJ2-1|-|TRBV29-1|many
TGCAGCGTTGTCGGTGGCAATGAGCAGTTCTTC
CSVVGGNEQFF
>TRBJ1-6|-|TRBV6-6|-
TGTGCCAGCAGTTGGGAGGGACACCTACTTTCACCCCTCCACTTT
CASSWEGHLLSPLHF
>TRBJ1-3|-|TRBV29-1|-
TGCAGCGCCGCTAGAGACAGGGGAAACACCATATATTTT
CSAARDRGNTIYF
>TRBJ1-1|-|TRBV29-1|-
TGCAGCGCATCGGTGGGTGGGACGGGGAACACTGAAGCTTTCTTT
CSASVGGTGNTEAFF
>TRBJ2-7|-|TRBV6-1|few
TGTGCCAGCAGTGAAAACGGGCTTTACGAGCAGTACTTC
CASSENGLYEQYF
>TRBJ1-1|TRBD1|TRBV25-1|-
TGTGCCAGCAGAACAGGGGGGAACACTGAAGCTTTCTTT
CASRTGGNTEAFF
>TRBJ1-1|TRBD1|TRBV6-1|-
TGTGCCAGCAGTTGGGACAGGGTAGGCACTGAAGCTTTCTTT
CASSWDRVGTEAFF
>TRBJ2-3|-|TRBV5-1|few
TGCGCCAGCAGCGCCGAGCTAGAATGGTATTTT
CASSAELEWYF
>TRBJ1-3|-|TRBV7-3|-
TGTGCCAGCAGCTCCCGACTGGACTCTGGAAACACCATATATTTT
CASSSRLDSGNTIYF
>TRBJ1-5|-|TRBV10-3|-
TGTGCCATTGGCCTTGCGGGACGGTCCAGCAATCAGCCCCAGCATTTT
CAIGLAGRSSNQPQHF
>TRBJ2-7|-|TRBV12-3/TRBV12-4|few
TGTGCCAGCAGTTTAGCCGGTGCGGGCTCCTACGAGCAGTACTTC
CASSLAGAGSYEQYF
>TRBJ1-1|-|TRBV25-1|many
TGTGCCAGCAGTGACTCAGGGGAAGCCACTGAAGCTTTCTTT
CASSDSGEATEAFF
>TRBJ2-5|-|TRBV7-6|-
TGTGCCAGCAGCTTAAGGGGCAGGGCGACTCAAGAGACCCAGTACTTC
CASSLRGRATQETQYF
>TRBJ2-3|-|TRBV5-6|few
TGTGCCAGCAGCTTGGGGGTTAGCATGAAGGTGGAAGATACGCAGTATTTT
CASSLGVSMKVEDTQYF
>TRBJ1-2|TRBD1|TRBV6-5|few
TGTGCCACCCGCTTGGTCGGGACAGGGAGTTTTAACTATGGCTACACCTTC
CATRLVGTGSFNYGYTF
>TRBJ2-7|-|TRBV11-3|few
TGTGCCAGCAGCTTATCAAGAGGGAACGAGCAGTACTTC
CASSLSRGNEQYF
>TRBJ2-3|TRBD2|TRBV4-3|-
TGCGCCAGCAGCCTAGCGGGGGGACCCAGAGATACGCAGTATTTT
CASSLAGGPRDTQYF
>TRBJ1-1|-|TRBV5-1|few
TGCGCCAGCACGACAGGCTCCGGGGACACTGAAGCTTTCTTT
CASTTGSGDTEAFF
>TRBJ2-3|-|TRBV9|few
TGTGCCAGCAGCGTACTATGGGGTCCAGATACGCAGTATTTT
CASSVLWGPDTQYF
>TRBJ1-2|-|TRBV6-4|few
TGTGCCAGGCCTAGACAGCCTATCTATGGCTACACCTTC
CARPRQPIYGYTF
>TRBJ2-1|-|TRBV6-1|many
TGTGCCAGCAGTGAATCCGGTCGTTACAATGAGCAGTTCTTC
CASSESGRYNEQFF
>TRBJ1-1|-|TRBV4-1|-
TGCGCCAGCAGTCATCCTGGACAGCCGAACACTGAAGCTTTCTTT
CASSHPGQPNTEAFF
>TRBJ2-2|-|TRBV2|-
TGTGCCAGCAGTGACAGGGTGAACACCGGGGAGCTGTTTTTT
CASSDRVNTGELFF
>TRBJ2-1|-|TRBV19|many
TGTGCCAGTAGTGCGCACTGGTTGGATGAGCAGTTCTTC
CASSAHWLDEQFF
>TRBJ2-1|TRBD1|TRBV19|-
TGTGCCAGTACTCTATCGGGACAGTCTTACAATGAGCAGTTCTTC
CASTLSGQSYNEQFF
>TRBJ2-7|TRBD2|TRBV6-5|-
TGTGCCAGCAGTACTCCTAGCGGGGGCCGCTCCTACGAGCAGTACTTC
CASSTPSGGRSYEQYF
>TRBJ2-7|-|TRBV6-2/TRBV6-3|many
TGTGCCAGCAGTTATTCTAGACAGGCCTCCTACGAGCAGTACTTC
CASSYSRQASYEQYF
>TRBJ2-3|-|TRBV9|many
TGTGCCAGCAGCGTAGTATCTGACTCGATGCAGTATTTT
CASSVVSDSMQYF
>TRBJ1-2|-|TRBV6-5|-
TGTGCCAGCAGAGAAGCAGGGGCCCTTGGCTACACCTTC
CASREAGALGYTF
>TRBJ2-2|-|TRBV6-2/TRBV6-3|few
TGTGCCAGCCTTGAGACTACCGGGGAGCTGTTTTTT
CASLETTGELFF
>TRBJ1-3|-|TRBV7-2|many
TGTGCCAGCAGCTTGGTGATCTCTGGAAACACCATATATTTT
CASSLVISGNTIYF
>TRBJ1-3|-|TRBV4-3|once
TGCGCCAGCAGCCAAGGTCAGGAGTCTGGAAACACCATATATTTT
CASSQGQESGNTIYF
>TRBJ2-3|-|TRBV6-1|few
TGTGCCAGCAGTGGGGCCTGGGGTAGCGCAAGCACAGATACGCAGTATTTT
CASSGAWGSASTDTQYF
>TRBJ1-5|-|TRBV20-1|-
TGCAGTGTGTCCAAGGCCAGGGGCAGCAATCAGCCCCAGCATTTT
CSVSKARGSNQPQHF
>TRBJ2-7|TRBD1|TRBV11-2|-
TGTGCCAGCAGGGATACCGGGACAGGGGGCCACGAGCAGTACTTC
CASRDTGTGGHEQYF
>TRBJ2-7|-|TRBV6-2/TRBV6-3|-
TGTGCCAGCAGTCGCGGACTTCCCGGCGAGCAGTACTTC
CASSRGLPGEQYF
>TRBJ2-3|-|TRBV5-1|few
TGCGCCAGCAGCTTGGGAGCAGGACTGAGCACAGATACGCAGTATTTT
CASSLGAGLSTDTQYF
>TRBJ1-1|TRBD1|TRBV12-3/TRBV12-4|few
TGTGCCAGCAGTTCCAGGGGGTCCACTGAAGCTTTCTTT
CASSSRGSTEAFF
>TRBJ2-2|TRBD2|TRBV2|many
TGTGCCAGCAGTGACGGGAGGAGCGTTCTCGCGAACACCGGGGAGCTGTTTTTT
CASSDGRSVLANTGELFF
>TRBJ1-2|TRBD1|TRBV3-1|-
TGTGCCAGCAGCCAAGCCCCACAGGGGGCGAAGGATGGCTACACCTTC
CASSQAPQGAKDGYTF
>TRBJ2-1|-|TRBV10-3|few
TGTGCCATCAGCGACCGAAACGACCTTGTAGGTGAGCAGTTCTTC
CAISDRNDLVGEQFF
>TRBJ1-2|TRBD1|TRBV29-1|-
TGCAGCGTTGACTCACAGGGGAGGGATGGCTACACCTTC
CSVDSQGRDGYTF
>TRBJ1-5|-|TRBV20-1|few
TGCAGTGCTAGAAGTATTATTAGCAATCAGCCCCAGCATTTT
CSARSIISNQPQHF
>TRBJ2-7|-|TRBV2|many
TGTGCCAGCAGTGAAGAGGGGCCGTACTTC
CASSEEGPYF
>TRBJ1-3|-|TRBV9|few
TGTGCCAGCACCCCAGAGAGCTCTGGAAACACCATATATTTT
CASTPESSGNTIYF
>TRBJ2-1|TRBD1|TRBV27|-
TGTGCCAGCAGTTCAAGCCTCCGACAGGGGATAGGCAAGGTTGAGCAGTTCTTC
CASSSSLRQGIGKVEQFF
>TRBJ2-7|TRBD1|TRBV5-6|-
TGTGCCAGCAGCTTAGCAAGGGGACAGGGGACCTACGAGCAGTACTTC
CASSLARGQGTYEQYF
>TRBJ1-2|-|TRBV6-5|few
TGTGCCAGCAGTTACTCCCGGTCCAGCTATGGCTACACCTTC
CASSYSRSSYGYTF
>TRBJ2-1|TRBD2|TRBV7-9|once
TGTGCCAGCAGGGGACTAGTGGGGTACAATGAGCAGTTCTTC
CASRGLVGYNEQFF
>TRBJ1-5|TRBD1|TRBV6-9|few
TGTGCCAGCGGAGTAGTCGGGACAGGCACTCGTAATATGGATCAGCCCCAGCATTTT
CASGVVGTGTRNMDQPQHF
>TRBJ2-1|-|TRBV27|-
TGTGCCAGCAGTTTATACGCAGGGAGCTCCTACAATGAGCAGTTCTTC
CASSLYAGSSYNEQFF
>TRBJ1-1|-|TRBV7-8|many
TGTGCCAGCAGCTTAGCACCGAACACTGAAGCTTTCTTT
CASSLAPNTEAFF
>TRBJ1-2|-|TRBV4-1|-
TGCGCCAGCAGCCAAGATGGTAGCTATGGCTACACCTTC
CASSQDGSYGYTF
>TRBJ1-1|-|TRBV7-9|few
TGTGCCAGCAGCCTCAATGGTGAAACTGAAGCTTTCTTT
CASSLNGETEAFF
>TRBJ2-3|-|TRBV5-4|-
TGTGCCAGCACGGGACTCCCGTCAGATACGCAGTATTTT
CASTGLPSDTQYF